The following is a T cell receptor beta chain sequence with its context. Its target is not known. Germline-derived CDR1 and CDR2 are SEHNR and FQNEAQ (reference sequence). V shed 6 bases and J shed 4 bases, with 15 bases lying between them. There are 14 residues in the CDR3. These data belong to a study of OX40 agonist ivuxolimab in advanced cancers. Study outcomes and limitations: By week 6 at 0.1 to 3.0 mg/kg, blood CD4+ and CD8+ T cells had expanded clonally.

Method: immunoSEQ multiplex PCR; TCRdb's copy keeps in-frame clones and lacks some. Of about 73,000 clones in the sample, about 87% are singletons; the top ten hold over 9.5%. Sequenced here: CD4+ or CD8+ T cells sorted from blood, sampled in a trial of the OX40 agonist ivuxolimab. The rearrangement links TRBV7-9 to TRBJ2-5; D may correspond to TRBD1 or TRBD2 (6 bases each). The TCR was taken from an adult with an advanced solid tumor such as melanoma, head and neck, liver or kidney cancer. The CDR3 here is CASRLQGGPETQYF. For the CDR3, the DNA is TGTGCCAGCAGACTACAAGGGGGGCCAGAGACCCAGTACTTC.